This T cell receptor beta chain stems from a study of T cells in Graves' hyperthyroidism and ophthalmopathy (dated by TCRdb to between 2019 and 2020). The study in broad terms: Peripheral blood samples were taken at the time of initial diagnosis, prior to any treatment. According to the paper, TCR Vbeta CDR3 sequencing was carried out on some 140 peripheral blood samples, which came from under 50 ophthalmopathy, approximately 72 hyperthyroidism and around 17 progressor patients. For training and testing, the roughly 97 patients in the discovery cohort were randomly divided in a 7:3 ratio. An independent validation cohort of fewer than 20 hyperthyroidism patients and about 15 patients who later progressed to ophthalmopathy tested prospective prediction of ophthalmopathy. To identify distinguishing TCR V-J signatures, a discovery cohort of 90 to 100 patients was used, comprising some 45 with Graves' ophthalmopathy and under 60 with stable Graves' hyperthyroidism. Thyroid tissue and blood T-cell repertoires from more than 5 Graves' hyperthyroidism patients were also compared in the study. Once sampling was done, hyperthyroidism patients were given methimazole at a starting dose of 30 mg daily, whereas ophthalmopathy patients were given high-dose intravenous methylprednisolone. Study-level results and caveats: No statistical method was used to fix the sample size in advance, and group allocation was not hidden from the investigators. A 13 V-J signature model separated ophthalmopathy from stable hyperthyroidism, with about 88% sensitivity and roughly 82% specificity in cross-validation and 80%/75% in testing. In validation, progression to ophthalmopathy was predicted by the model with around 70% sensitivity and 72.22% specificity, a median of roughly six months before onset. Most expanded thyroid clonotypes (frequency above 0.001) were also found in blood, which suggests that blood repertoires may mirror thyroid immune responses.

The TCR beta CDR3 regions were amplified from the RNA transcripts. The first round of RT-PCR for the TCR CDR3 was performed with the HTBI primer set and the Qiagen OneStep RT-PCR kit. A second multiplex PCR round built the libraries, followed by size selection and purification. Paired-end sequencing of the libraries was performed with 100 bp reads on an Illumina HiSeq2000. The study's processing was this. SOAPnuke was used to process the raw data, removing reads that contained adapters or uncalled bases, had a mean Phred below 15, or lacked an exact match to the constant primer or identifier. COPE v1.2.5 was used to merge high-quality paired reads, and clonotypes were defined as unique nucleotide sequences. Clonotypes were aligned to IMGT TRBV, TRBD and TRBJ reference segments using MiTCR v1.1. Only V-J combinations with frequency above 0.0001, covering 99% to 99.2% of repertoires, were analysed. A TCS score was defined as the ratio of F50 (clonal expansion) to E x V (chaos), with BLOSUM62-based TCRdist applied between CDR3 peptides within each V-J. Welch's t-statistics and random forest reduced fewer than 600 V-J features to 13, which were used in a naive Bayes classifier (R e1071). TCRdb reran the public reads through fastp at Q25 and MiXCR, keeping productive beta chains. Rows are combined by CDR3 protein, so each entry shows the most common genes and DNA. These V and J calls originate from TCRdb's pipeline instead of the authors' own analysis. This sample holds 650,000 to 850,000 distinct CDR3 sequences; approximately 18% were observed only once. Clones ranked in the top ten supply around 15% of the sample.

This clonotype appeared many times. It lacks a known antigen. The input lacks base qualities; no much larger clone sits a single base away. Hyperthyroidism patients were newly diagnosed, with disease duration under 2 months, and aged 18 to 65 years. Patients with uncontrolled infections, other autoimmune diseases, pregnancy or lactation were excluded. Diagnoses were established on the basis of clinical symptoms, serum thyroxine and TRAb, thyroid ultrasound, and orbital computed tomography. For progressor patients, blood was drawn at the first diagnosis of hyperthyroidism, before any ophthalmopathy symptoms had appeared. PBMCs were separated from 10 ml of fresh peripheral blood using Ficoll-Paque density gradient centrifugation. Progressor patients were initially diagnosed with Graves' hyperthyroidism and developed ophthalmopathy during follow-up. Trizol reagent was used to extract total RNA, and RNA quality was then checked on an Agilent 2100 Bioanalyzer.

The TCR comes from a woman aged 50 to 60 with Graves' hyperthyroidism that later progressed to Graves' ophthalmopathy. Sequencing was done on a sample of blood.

The bases are TGTGCCAGCAGTTATCGGACAGAGAGCACAGATACGCAGTATTTT. This gives the protein CASSYRTESTDTQYF. Recombination joined TRBV2 with TRBJ2-3, and TRBD1 may be the D gene, going by 6 matching bases. The V end loses 5 bases and the J end loses 0 bases, and a stretch of 12 bases separates them. The CDR3 sequence holds 15 residues, the cysteine and phenylalanine included. The entry retains the CDR3 DNA only, 45 bases that are in frame from base 1. CDR1 and CDR2, per the germline V gene, are SNHLY and FYNNEI.